The 10 T cell receptor beta chains in this list originate from one sample, sequenced in a study of human T cells and chemical hapten exposure (dated by TCRdb to 2020 to 2023). The library was built by means of RACE. TCRdb shows the sequencer as NextSeq 500. TCRdb reran the public reads through fastp at Q25 and MiXCR, keeping productive beta chains. Each entry merges the rows of one CDR3 protein and shows their most common DNA and genes. The sample table holds about 70,000 distinct CDR3 sequences, of which 8.5% were seen once. The ten most abundant clones make up 3% to 4.5% of the sample. The time point label corresponds to: patch test 2, 6 weeks after DPC sensitization. The label giving this sample's treatment or condition can be read as: therapeutic diphenylcyclopropenone sensitization with weekly scalp DPC. The sequencing here drew on whole blood, taken in connection with sensitization to the hapten diphenylcyclopropenone (DPC). All receptors derive from a woman aged 50 to 60 with alopecia areata. Some clones in this sample may be carry-over from other donors' samples.

This clonotype came up many times. This CDR3 is CASGLVMTETAVSNQPQHF. CDR3 DNA sequence: TGTGCTAGTGGTTTGGTAATGACCGAGACAGCTGTCAGCAATCAGCCCCAGCATTTT. The chain uses TRBV12-5 and TRBJ1-5, with a weak D call TRBD1 (5 bases). The germline V gene encodes CDR1 LGHNT and CDR2 FRNRAP. This CDR3 comprises 19 residues. V was trimmed by 0 bases and J by 1 base, leaving 19 bases between them.

This clonotype turned up a few times. V is TRBV21-1 and J is TRBJ2-5; the table gives TRBD2 as D, unverified against the DNA. TRBV21-1 is given as a pseudogene. This CDR3 region has 18 residues. CDR3 amino acids: CASSKGCLAGVLRETQYF. DNA of the CDR3: TGTGCCAGCAGCAAAGGATGTCTAGCGGGGGTCCTCCGGGAGACCCAGTACTTC.

This chain links TRBV12-3 or TRBV12-4 with TRBJ1-1; D possibly corresponds to TRBD1 (6 bases). The V end was cut by 3 bases, the J end by 3 bases, with 17 bases between. The CDR3 is 16 amino acids. The CDR3 spells CASSLEGLGADTEAFF. CDR3 in DNA: TGTGCCAGCAGTTTGGAAGGGTTGGGGGCCGACACTGAAGCTTTCTTT.

The chain's CDR3 is CSARLVKTQYF. CDR3 bases: TGCAGTGCACGCTTAGTCAAGACCCAGTACTTC. The chain has TRBV20-1 and TRBJ2-5, with no clear D. The CDR3 length is 11 residues. V lost 6 bases and J lost 6, with 11 bases in between. CDR1 is DFQATT and CDR2 is SNEGSKA in the germline V gene (reference sequence).

This clonotype was recorded many times. V and J are TRBV12-3 or TRBV12-4 and TRBJ1-1; tentatively, D is TRBD1 (5 bases). Deletions cut 5 bases from V and 13 bases from J, with 14 bases between. This CDR3 region has 11 residues. The CDR3 here is CASSTRDGGFF. In nucleotides, the CDR3 is TGTGCCAGCAGTACCCGGGATGGGGGTTTCTTT.

This sequence joins TRBV28 and TRBJ2-3; either TRBD1 or TRBD2 may fit D (5 bases each). Trimming stripped 7 bases from V and 6 bases from J, with 20 bases between. This CDR3 has 15 amino acids. Germline V CDR1 and CDR2: MDHEN, SYDVKM. DNA for the CDR3: TGTGCCAGCACCCTCTCTGGAAGCGAGGGGGATACGCAGTATTTT. Residues: CASTLSGSEGDTQYF. The variable domain in full, with the rest retrieved from reference TRBV28 and TRBJ2-3, is DVKVTQSSRYLVKRTGEKVFLECVQDMDHENMFWYRQDPGLGLRLIYFSYDVKMKEKGDIPEGYSVSREKKERFSLILESASTNQTSMYLCASTLSGSEGDTQYFGPGTRLTVL.

The sample holds a few counts of this clonotype. The gene calls are TRBV3-1 and TRBJ1-2, with D unclear. Germline V gene data show CDR1 as LGHDT and CDR2 as YNNKEL (reference sequence). This CDR3 spans 12 amino acids. Trimming took 4 bases from V and 7 from J, leaving 10 bases between them. Here the CDR3 DNA reads TGTGCCAGCAGCCTAGATGAGGCTGGCTACACCTTC. Residues: CASSLDEAGYTF. Full variable domain (remainder filled in from reference TRBV3-1 and TRBJ1-2): DTAVSQTPKYLVTQMGNDKSIKCEQNLGHDTMYWYKQDSKKFLKIMFSYNNKELIINETVPNRFSPKSPDKAHLNLHINSLELGDSAVYFCASSLDEAGYTFGSGTRLTVV.

This clonotype showed up many times. V is TRBV9 and J is TRBJ1-1, with 8 nucleotides matching TRBD1. The germline V gene encodes CDR1 SGDLS and CDR2 YYNGEE. This CDR3 comprises 18 residues. V shed 0 bases and J 0 bases; nucleotides not matched to a gene: 10. CDR3 sequence: CASSVATGTGSLNTEAFF. Here the CDR3 DNA reads TGTGCCAGCAGCGTAGCTACCGGGACAGGCTCTTTGAACACTGAAGCTTTCTTT.

CDR3 DNA: TGTGCCAGCAGCCACGTACAGGAGCCTAACTATGGCTACACCTTC. Its protein product is CASSHVQEPNYGYTF. The chain combines TRBV3-1 with TRBJ1-2; TRBD1 might be the D (5 bases). In germline, CDR1 is LGHDT, CDR2 YNNKEL (reference sequence). V dropped 3 bases and J dropped 0 bases, with 11 bases sitting between them. The CDR3 is 15 amino acids.

This clonotype was counted only a few times. The V gene is TRBV20-1, the J gene TRBJ1-2; 7 bases map to TRBD1. Trimming at V came to 3 bases and at J to 4 bases, leaving 11 bases not matched to a gene. The CDR3 is made up of 15 amino acids. Germline V CDR1 and CDR2: DFQATT, SNEGSKA (reference sequence). This chain's CDR3 is CSASRGQPVSYGYTF. DNA for the CDR3: TGCAGTGCTAGCCGGGGACAGCCTGTCAGCTATGGCTACACCTTC.